The 17 T cell receptor beta chains below come from one sample, sequenced in a study of T cell repertoires in cytomegalovirus infection. A single record per CDR3 protein comes from TCRdb applying MiXCR to the reads. The data contain more than 500,000 distinct CDR3 sequences, approximately 17% of them singletons. The sequencing input was CD8+ T cells from PBMCs. The receptors shown here come from a human donor in good health (CMV status not recorded). Some clones in this sample may be carry-over from other donors' samples.

At least ten counts were recorded for this clonotype. The chain carries TRBV7-9 and TRBJ2-1; D tentatively fits TRBD1 or TRBD2 (5 bases each). V was cut by 3 bases and J by 2 bases, with 17 bases left in between. The CDR3 covers 17 residues. The germline CDR1 and CDR2 sequences are SEHNR and FQNEAQ (reference sequence). The CDR3 loop is CASSFDQEGLTYNEQFF. The CDR3 DNA sequence: TGTGCCAGCAGCTTCGACCAAGAGGGGTTAACCTACAATGAGCAGTTCTTC.

As for this clonotype: Since a much larger clone is just one base distant, this may be a read error. This chain connects TRBV4-2 to TRBJ2-5; D could derive from TRBD1 or TRBD2 (6 bases each). CDR1 is LGHNA and CDR2 is YNFKEQ in the germline V gene. This CDR3 has 15 residues. The CDR3 here is CASSPPRGLEESQYF. DNA of the CDR3: TGTGCCAGCAGCCCCCCTCGGGGGCTTGAAGAGTCCCAGTACTTC.

This clonotype has just a few counts. The chain employs TRBV30 and TRBJ2-7, with D maybe TRBD2 (5 bases). The CDR3 runs to 15 residues. The V end lost 5 bases, the J end lost 0 bases, and 17 bases lay between the germline ends. Germline V gene data show CDR1 as GTSNPN and CDR2 as SVGIG (reference sequence). The CDR3 DNA reads as TGTGCCTGGGACGAACGGGGTTTGTTCTCCTACGAGCAGTACTTC. This codes for CAWDERGLFSYEQYF.

The sample holds a few counts of this clonotype. The V gene is TRBV30, the J gene TRBJ2-7; a weak D match, TRBD2 (5 bases). Germline V gives CDR1 GTSNPN, CDR2 SVGIG (reference sequence). The V end lost 4 bases, the J end lost 2 bases, and 9 bases lay between the germline ends. This CDR3 is 12 amino acids long. CDR3 residues: CAWTGIAYEQYF. The CDR3 DNA reads as TGTGCCTGGACGGGAATAGCCTACGAGCAGTACTTC. The full variable domain, rest sourced from reference TRBV30 and TRBJ2-7, is SQTIHQWPATLVQPVGSPLSLECTVEGTSNPNLYWYRQAAGRGLQLLFYSVGIGQISSEVPQNLSASRPQDRQFILSSKKLLLSDSGFYLCAWTGIAYEQYFGPGTRLTVT.

The V call is TRBV5-1, the J call TRBJ2-4; perhaps TRBD1 as D (6 bases). Trimming stripped 0 bases from V and 13 bases from J, with 17 bases between. The CDR3 spans 14 residues. Per the germline V gene, CDR1 is SGHRS and CDR2 is YFSETQ. The CDR3 bases are TGCGCCAGCAGCTTGGCTTCAGGGGAAGACGTGCAGTACTTC. Protein: CASSLASGEDVQYF.

This clonotype was detected ten times or more. V and J are TRBV7-9 and TRBJ2-6; 7 positions match TRBD1. The germline V gene has CDR1 SEHNR and CDR2 FQNEAQ (reference sequence). V lost 3 bases and J lost 1; bases outside the gene matches: 12. The CDR3 contains 19 residues. CDR3 in DNA: TGTGCCAGCAGCTTCCCGACAGGGTACCTACTTTCTGGGGCCAACGTCCTGACTTTC. Translation: CASSFPTGYLLSGANVLTF.

The sample holds many counts of this clonotype. The chain combines TRBV7-6 with TRBJ1-1; D is uncertain. The CDR3 contains 13 residues. Germline V lookup: CDR1 SGHVS, CDR2 FNYEAQ. V lost 5 bases, J lost 1 base, and 8 bases lay in between. The CDR3 loop reads CASSVNRNTEAFF. In DNA form, the CDR3 reads TGTGCCAGCAGCGTCAACAGGAACACTGAAGCTTTCTTT.

The chain couples TRBV7-6 to TRBJ2-7; 9 positions match TRBD1. The CDR3 loop spans 14 amino acids. V gave up 1 base and J gave up 10 bases; unmatched junction bases: 8. Germline V lookup: CDR1 SGHVS, CDR2 FNYEAQ. The CDR3 sequence is CASSLEVTGGLQYF. For the CDR3, the DNA is TGTGCCAGCAGCTTAGAAGTGACAGGGGGTCTTCAGTACTTC.

The V gene is TRBV19, the J gene TRBJ2-1; 7 nucleotides agree with TRBD2. V lost 8 bases, J lost 7 bases, and 8 bases stayed unmatched. The CDR3 has 13 residues. CDR1 is LNHDA, CDR2 SQIVND, per germline (reference sequence). The CDR3 sequence: CASHSWGGNEQFF. DNA of the CDR3: TGTGCCAGTCATTCTTGGGGGGGGAATGAGCAGTTCTTC.

The rearrangement links TRBV29-1 to TRBJ2-1; D ambiguous. V was shortened by 2 bases and J by 12 bases, with 26 bases between the two germline ends. CDR1 is SQVTM, CDR2 ANQGSEA, per germline. This CDR3 comprises 16 residues. Here the CDR3 reads CSVEIFGYGSLYGQFF. The CDR3 region has the DNA TGCAGCGTTGAAATCTTTGGGTATGGATCCTTATATGGGCAGTTCTTC.

This clonotype was found many times. This rearrangement joins TRBV7-9 to TRBJ2-1; TRBD1 is a possible D gene (6 bases). Per germline, CDR1 SEHNR and CDR2 FQNEAQ (reference sequence). This CDR3 contains 19 residues. Trimming removed 0 bases from V and 2 bases from J, with 20 bases in between. CDR3 nucleotides: TGTGCCAGCAGCTTAGCGCAGGGTGGGGGCGAGCGGACCTACAATGAGCAGTTCTTC. Translating it yields CASSLAQGGGERTYNEQFF.

Many counts were recorded for this clonotype. The chain is built from TRBV19 and TRBJ1-1, with D tentatively TRBD1 (5 bases). The germline gives CDR1 LNHDA, CDR2 SQIVND (reference sequence). The V end was cut by 7 bases, the J end by 3 bases, with 6 bases between. The CDR3 runs 11 residues. Here the CDR3 reads CASKQDTEAFF. Here the CDR3 DNA reads TGTGCCAGTAAACAGGACACTGAAGCTTTCTTT.

The rearrangement links TRBV27 to TRBJ1-1; maybe TRBD1 (5 bases). Trimming stripped 6 bases from V and 0 bases from J, with 11 bases between. The CDR3 has 14 amino acids. The germline V gene has CDR1 MNHEY and CDR2 SMNVEV (reference sequence). CDR3 nucleotide sequence: TGTGCCAGCAGGTTGAGAGGGGTGAACACTGAAGCTTTCTTT. Protein product: CASRLRGVNTEAFF.

There are many counts of this clonotype. The V and J genes are TRBV27 and TRBJ2-7; D is unclear. Trimming removed 4 bases at V and 1 base at J, with 8 bases between. CDR3 size: 13 residues. Germline assignment: CDR1 MNHEY and CDR2 SMNVEV (reference sequence). CDR3 region: CASSSLASYEQYF. CDR3 in DNA: TGTGCCAGCAGTTCCCTCGCTTCCTACGAGCAGTACTTC.

The CDR3 is CAWSGGYGNQPQHF. Written as DNA, the CDR3 is TGTGCCTGGAGTGGTGGGTATGGCAATCAGCCCCAGCATTTT. J is TRBJ1-5 and V is TRBV30; the D is unclear. V lost 1 base and J 2 bases, leaving 9 bases between the germline ends. Per germline, CDR1 GTSNPN and CDR2 SVGIG (reference sequence). The CDR3 length is 14 residues.

This clonotype was observed at least ten times. The chain has TRBV27 and TRBJ2-3; 8 bases agree with TRBD2. The CDR3 has 16 residues. The germline V gene has CDR1 MNHEY and CDR2 SMNVEV (reference sequence). V lost 3 bases and J lost 3; bases outside the gene matches: 8. The CDR3: CASSLSAGGRTDTQYF. For the CDR3, the DNA is TGTGCCAGCAGTTTGTCGGCGGGAGGACGAACAGATACGCAGTATTTT.

This clonotype appeared many times. This rearrangement joins TRBV19 to TRBJ1-1; TRBD1 might be the D (6 bases). CDR1 LNHDA and CDR2 SQIVND come from the germline V gene (reference sequence). V lost 5 bases to trimming and J lost 5 bases, with 18 bases between them. This CDR3 has 15 amino acids. CDR3 coding DNA: TGTGCCAGTAGTCCCCACAGGGAAGGAGGGACTGAAGCTTTCTTT. It yields the protein CASSPHREGGTEAFF.